Given below is one TCR beta chain in context. The data derive from a study of blood T cell repertoires in COVID-19. The CDR3 loop spans 15 amino acids. The germline gives CDR1 MNHNY, CDR2 SVGAGI (reference sequence). V shed 2 bases and J shed 4 bases, with 14 bases lying between them. Only in-frame clones appear in the TCRdb table, and some are missing; sequencing was by immunoSEQ multiplex PCR. This sample has under 65,000 clones, with over 80% found just once. The specimen was peripheral blood. The rearrangement joins TRBV6-6 to TRBJ1-2, with D possibly TRBD1 on 6 matching bases. This clonotype was obtained from a man aged 60 to 75 with acute or convalescent COVID-19. The DNA for the CDR3 is TGTGCCAGCAGTTACCTCGCGGACAGTCTCTATGGCTACACCTTC. This gives the protein CASSYLADSLYGYTF.